A single sample is the source of the 8 T cell receptor beta chains below, sequenced in a study of PD-1 blockade in classical Hodgkin lymphoma. Repertoires were generated with immunoSEQ multiplex PCR, while TCRdb's copy carries only in-frame clones and drops some. The sample yields roughly 40,000 clones, around 87% seen once. Each patient experienced a relapse that followed autologous stem cell transplantation, and brentuximab vedotin exposure varied. Specimen: peripheral blood mononuclear cells (PBMCs), collected at baseline. The source of these receptors is a human donor with classical Hodgkin lymphoma.

The chain combines TRBV5-1 with TRBJ1-1, with D unclear. The CDR3 consists of 11 residues. The germline gives CDR1 SGHRS, CDR2 YFSETQ. V shed 5 bases and J shed 8 bases, with 10 bases lying between them. The CDR3 sequence is CASSSWREAFF. In nucleotides, the CDR3 is TGCGCCAGCAGTTCGTGGAGGGAAGCTTTCTTT.

This clone has just one count. The rearrangement links TRBV10-3 to TRBJ2-7, with D possibly called TRBD1 or TRBD2 (5 bases each). The ends were cut back, 0 bases at V and 2 bases at J, with 32 bases in the middle. Germline-derived CDR1 and CDR2 are ENHRY and SYGVKD. The CDR3 consists of 22 residues. In nucleotides, the CDR3 is TGTGCCATCAGTGAGTCGCAGGGATCCCCAGGGAGTAACGACGTTTCCCCCTACGAGCAGTACTTC. It encodes CAISESQGSPGSNDVSPYEQYF.

The chain carries TRBV27 and TRBJ2-3; 8 positions match TRBD2. V was pared by 1 base and J by 0 bases, with 3 bases of the junction left unmatched. In germline, CDR1 is MNHEY, CDR2 SMNVEV (reference sequence). This CDR3 contains 16 residues. The CDR3 reads CASSLWGGRSTDTQYF. CDR3 nucleotides: TGTGCCAGCAGTTTATGGGGCGGGAGGAGCACAGATACGCAGTATTTT.

The chain couples TRBV7-2 to TRBJ1-2, with D maybe TRBD1 (5 bases). V was trimmed by 5 bases and J by 8 bases, leaving 21 bases between them. Germline-derived CDR1 and CDR2 are SGHTA and FQGNSA. This CDR3 region has 15 residues. The CDR3 coding sequence is TGTGCCAGCAGCCAGTCCGGGGGTCAGGGCTTAGGCTACACCTTC. Translation gives CASSQSGGQGLGYTF.

The chain combines TRBV6-5 with TRBJ1-3; the D is unclear. The CDR3 totals 15 residues. CDR1 is MNHEY and CDR2 is SVGAGI in the germline V gene. Between the trimmed V and J ends, which lost 7 bases and 0 bases, there was a span of 13 bases. CDR3 DNA: TGTGCCAGCACCCGTTGGAAGGGCTCTGGAAACACCATATATTTT. It yields the protein CASTRWKGSGNTIYF.

The table lists this clone with a few counts. CDR3: CASTYGGYFYGYTF. In nucleotides, the CDR3 is TGTGCCAGCACCTACGGGGGATATTTCTATGGCTACACCTTC. This chain connects TRBV21-1 to TRBJ1-2. TRBV21-1 is a pseudogene. The CDR3 loop spans 14 amino acids.

V gene TRBV6-5 combines with J gene TRBJ1-5; TRBD1 matches at 8 bases. The CDR3 has 15 amino acids. CDR1 MNHEY and CDR2 SVGAGI come from the germline V gene. The V segment lost 6 bases and the J segment 2 bases; nucleotides outside the gene matches: 6. CDR3 in DNA: TGTGCCAGCAGCCGAACGACAGGGGGCAATCAGCCCCAGCATTTT. Translation: CASSRTTGGNQPQHF.

This clone showed up just once. This rearrangement joins TRBV19 to TRBJ1-2; D may be TRBD1 (6 bases). This CDR3 comprises 15 residues. Looked up from germline, CDR1 is LNHDA and CDR2 is SQIVND (reference sequence). The V and J ends lost 7 bases and 4 bases respectively, with 19 bases between them. In nucleotides, the CDR3 is TGTGCCAGTATAGTATCAGGGGCCTCCCGCTATGGCTACACCTTC. This codes for CASIVSGASRYGYTF.